This T cell receptor beta chain was recorded in a study of T cells in Graves' hyperthyroidism and ophthalmopathy. Study-wide points: The majority of expanded thyroid clonotypes above 0.001 also appeared in blood.

Template material for amplifying TCR beta CDR3 regions consisted of RNA transcripts. The HTBI set primed first-round TCR CDR3 RT-PCR. TCRdb ran MiXCR on the multiplex PCR reads and lists one entry per CDR3 protein. The sample carries under 450,000 distinct CDR3 sequences, about 17% recorded once. The CDR3 is 13 residues long. Germline V CDR1 and CDR2: SQVTM, ANQGSEA. V lost 3 bases and J lost 6, with 15 bases in between. About this clonotype: Antigen specificity is unknown.

The rearrangement joins TRBV29-1 to TRBJ2-7; D is uncertain. Sequenced: blood. This TCR derives from a woman in her 30s with Graves' hyperthyroidism that later progressed to Graves' ophthalmopathy. This CDR3 is CSVESPTSREQYF. In nucleotides, the CDR3 is TGCAGCGTTGAGAGCCCCACGTCGCGCGAGCAGTACTTC.